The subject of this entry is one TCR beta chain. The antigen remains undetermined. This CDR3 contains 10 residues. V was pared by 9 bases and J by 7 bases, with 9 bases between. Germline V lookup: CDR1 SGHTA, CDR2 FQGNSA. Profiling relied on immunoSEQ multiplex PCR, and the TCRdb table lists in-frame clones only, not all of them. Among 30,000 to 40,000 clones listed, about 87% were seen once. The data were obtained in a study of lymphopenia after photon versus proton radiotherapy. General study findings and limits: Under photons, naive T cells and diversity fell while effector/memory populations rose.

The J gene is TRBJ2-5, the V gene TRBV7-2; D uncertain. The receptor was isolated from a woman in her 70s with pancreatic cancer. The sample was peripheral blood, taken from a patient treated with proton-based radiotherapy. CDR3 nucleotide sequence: TGTGCCAGTTTATTGGGGACCCAGTACTTC. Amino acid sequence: CASLLGTQYF.